The 17 T cell receptor beta chains reported below all come from one sample, sequenced in a study of CXCR3-negative and CXCR3-positive naive CD8 T cells. In preparing the TRB cDNA libraries, 5' RACE with UMI labels was used. TCRdb re-called the 5' RACE reads, yielding one record per CDR3 amino acid sequence without DNA. This listing includes tens of thousands of distinct CDR3 sequences. Sequenced: naive CXCR3- CD8+ T cells from blood. Subset denoted: CD45RO-CCR7+CD27+CD95- naive CD8+ T cells lacking CXCR3 (TNR3-). The receptors come from a human donor in good health. Some clones in this sample may be carry-over from other donors' samples.

The V and J genes are TRBV29-1 and TRBJ1-2; TCRdb lists TRBD1, though no DNA is available to test this call. The germline gives CDR1 SQVTM, CDR2 ANQGSEA. CDR3 size: 12 residues. The CDR3 here is CSVIPSTGGYTF.

The chain uses TRBV18 and TRBJ2-2; the D call from TCRdb, TRBD2, cannot be confirmed without DNA. Germline values: CDR1 KGHSH, CDR2 LQKENI. The CDR3 has 15 amino acids. This CDR3 is CASSPPTSAAGELFF.

This chain connects TRBV6-5 to TRBJ2-5; without DNA, the TCRdb call of TRBD1 cannot be checked. There are 13 residues in the CDR3. Germline V gives CDR1 MNHEY, CDR2 SVGAGI. The CDR3 protein is CASSRTGDRTQYF.

The J gene is TRBJ2-1, the V gene TRBV7-6; TCRdb calls TRBD1, which cannot be checked without DNA. This CDR3 is built from 14 residues. The germline V gene encodes CDR1 SGHVS and CDR2 FNYEAQ. CDR3 sequence: CASSSTDREAEQFF.

The rearrangement uses TRBV5-1 and TRBJ2-7. Germline CDR1 and CDR2: SGHRS and YFSETQ. The CDR3 has 15 amino acids. CDR3 loop: CASSFPDGGIDEQYF.

The J gene is TRBJ1-1, the V gene TRBV20-1; TCRdb indicates TRBD1, and absent DNA this call remains unverified. CDR3 length: 12 residues. Germline V CDR1 and CDR2: DFQATT, SNEGSKA (reference sequence). The CDR3 here is CSARGLWAEAFF.

The chain joins TRBV7-3 to TRBJ2-1; TCRdb calls TRBD2, which cannot be checked without DNA. The germline V gene encodes CDR1 SGHTA and CDR2 FQGTGA. The CDR3 consists of 14 residues. The CDR3 here is CASSSGTSGSEQFF.

The V gene is TRBV5-1, the J gene TRBJ2-1; TCRdb reports TRBD2, a call that lacks DNA to check it against. The length of the CDR3 is 12 residues. Germline CDR1 and CDR2: SGHRS and YFSETQ. This CDR3 is CASSLLGDEQFF.

The chain employs TRBV9 and TRBJ2-5; TCRdb calls TRBD2, which cannot be checked without DNA. This CDR3 region has 14 residues. Germline loops: CDR1 SGDLS, CDR2 YYNGEE. The chain's CDR3 is CASSGGRGGETQYF.

The chain employs TRBV19 and TRBJ1-5; the TRBD1 assignment by TCRdb is unverifiable without DNA. Germline V gene lookup returns CDR1 LNHDA and CDR2 SQIVND (reference sequence). The CDR3 totals 16 residues. CDR3 in amino acids: CASSTAQGGNNQPQHF.

This chain uses TRBV2 with TRBJ1-1. Germline CDR1 and CDR2: SNHLY and FYNNEI. CDR3 length: 13 amino acids. The CDR3 spells CASSANGNTEAFF.

V gene TRBV9 combines with J gene TRBJ2-2. From germline, CDR1 is SGDLS and CDR2 YYNGEE. CDR3 size: 13 residues. This CDR3 reads CASSFSNTGELFF.

This chain's CDR3 is CSVGGTNEKLFF. The chain recombines TRBV29-1 with TRBJ1-4. Germline V gives CDR1 SQVTM, CDR2 ANQGSEA. The CDR3 extends over 12 amino acids.

The rearrangement links TRBV27 to TRBJ2-3; the D call of TRBD1 rests on TCRdb alone, since no DNA is present to check it. The CDR3 consists of 14 residues. CDR1 MNHEY and CDR2 SMNVEV come from the germline V gene (reference sequence). CDR3 in amino acids: CASSWTGGADTQYF.

The J gene is TRBJ1-5, the V gene TRBV27; TCRdb names TRBD1, which stays unverified in the absence of DNA. CDR1 is MNHEY, CDR2 SMNVEV, per germline (reference sequence). The CDR3 runs to 15 residues. Here the CDR3 reads CASSSQQGANQPQHF.

This chain links TRBV20-1 with TRBJ2-3. Germline CDR1 is DFQATT and CDR2 is SNEGSKA (reference sequence). The CDR3 length is 15 residues. The CDR3 here is CSAIDQAESTDTQYF.

This rearrangement joins TRBV29-1 to TRBJ2-7; TCRdb gives TRBD2 as the D gene, but with no DNA this cannot be confirmed. Germline V gene sequence: CDR1 SQVTM, CDR2 ANQGSEA. This CDR3 contains 13 residues. The CDR3 protein is CSVRAGLVYEQYF.